Listed here is a single TCR beta chain. Its matching antigen is unknown. This sample stems from a study of T cells in localized non-small cell lung cancer. Study-wide results and limits: The greatest T cell clonality was found in uninvolved adjacent lung (higher than in tumor). Since sequencing was restricted to only one region of the tumor, intratumor heterogeneity remains a possibility. When the top 100 tumor clones were examined, a median 57 of them also appeared in the adjacent lung, which was paired and uninvolved.

Between the trimmed V and J ends, which lost 3 bases and 8 bases, there was a span of 13 bases. The CDR3 is made up of 14 amino acids. CDR1 and CDR2 (germline): ENHRY, SYGVKD. The data were produced by immunoSEQ multiplex PCR, yet TCRdb's version contains in-frame clones alone and is incomplete. In the table there are about 35,000 clones, 80% to 95% of which are singletons. The TCR comes from a female donor aged 60 or older with stage II lung adenocarcinoma. Sample: peripheral blood mononuclear cells, taken before any cancer treatment. This chain links TRBV10-3 with TRBJ1-4; maybe TRBD1 (5 bases). CDR3 loop: CAISDPTTVEKLFF. The CDR3 region has the DNA TGTGCCATCAGTGATCCCACGACAGTGGAAAAACTGTTTTTT.